This TCR beta chain was recovered during a study of blood T cell repertoires in COVID-19. Study information: Donors in the United States, Italy and Spain gave samples during acute or convalescent COVID-19.

The germline gives CDR1 SGHDT, CDR2 YYEEEE. CDR3 length equals 12 residues. Between the trimmed V and J ends, which lost 5 bases and 0 bases, there was a span of 3 bases. As processed by the authors: Amplification of reference gene primers was used by the study to estimate nucleated cell counts. Method: immunoSEQ multiplex PCR; TCRdb's copy keeps in-frame clones and lacks some. V and J calls plus clone size are reproduced from that table; the DNA served to infer D and trimming. The profile covers 360,000 or so clones, with roughly 86% appearing a single time and approximately 1% taken by the ten largest. Recruitment covered about two dozen US areas and drew participants whose ages spanned roughly 18 to 89 years.

The sample taken for sequencing was PBMCs or T cells enriched from blood (not recorded which). The gene calls are TRBV5-6 and TRBJ1-5; no definite D call. This clonotype originated in a woman in her twenties or thirties who had been exposed to COVID-19. The CDR3 sequence: CASSLSNQPQHF. In DNA form, the CDR3 reads TGTGCCAGCAGTCTTAGCAATCAGCCCCAGCATTTT.